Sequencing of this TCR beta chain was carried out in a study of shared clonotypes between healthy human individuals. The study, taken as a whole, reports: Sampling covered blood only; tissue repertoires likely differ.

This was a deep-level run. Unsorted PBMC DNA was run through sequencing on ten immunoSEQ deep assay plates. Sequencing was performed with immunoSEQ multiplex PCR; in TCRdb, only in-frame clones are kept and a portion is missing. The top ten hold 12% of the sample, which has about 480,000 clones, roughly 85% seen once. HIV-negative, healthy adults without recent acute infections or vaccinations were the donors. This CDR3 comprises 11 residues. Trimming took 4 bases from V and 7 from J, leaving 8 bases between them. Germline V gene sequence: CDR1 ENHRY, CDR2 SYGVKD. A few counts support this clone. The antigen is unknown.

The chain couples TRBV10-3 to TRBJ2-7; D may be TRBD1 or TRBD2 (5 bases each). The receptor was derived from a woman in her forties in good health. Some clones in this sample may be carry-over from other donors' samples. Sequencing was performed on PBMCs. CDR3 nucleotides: TGTGCCATCAGTGTGGGGGATGAGCAGTACTTC. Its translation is CAISVGDEQYF.